This entry describes one TCR beta chain. Its antigen remains unidentified. This entry belongs to a study of T cell responses to AZD1222 COVID-19 vaccine. Study conclusions and caveats: Elevations in Spike-specific TCR breadth and depth followed administration of two AZD1222 doses. Vaccine-associated CD4 TCRs ranged over spike, dominating at 160-218 and 743-854. Mostly white British, mostly female donors; authors suggested clonal diversity may be underestimated.

The CDR3 is 15 amino acids. The V gene end was trimmed by 4 bases and the J gene end by 6 bases; junction bases not matched to a gene: 8. The germline CDR1 and CDR2 sequences are SGHAT and FQNNGV. Researchers grouped second doses given at about 4 or about 12 weeks into one pool. TCRdb's table, derived via immunoSEQ multiplex PCR, lists solely in-frame clones and lacks some. The sample consists of fewer than 120,000 clones, less than 95% of them appearing once. The sample here was peripheral blood, taken 28 days after the second AZD1222 dose. The receptor was derived from an adult who received the AZD1222 COVID-19 vaccine. The chain joins TRBV11-2 to TRBJ1-3; 8 bases map to TRBD1. In nucleotides, the CDR3 is TGTGCCAGCAGCTCAAGCAGGGGGCAAGTAAACACCATATATTTT. This codes for CASSSSRGQVNTIYF.